This entry features one TCR beta chain sequence. These data come from a study of blood T cell repertoires in COVID-19. In the original workflow: Nucleated cell number was recorded as an estimate derived from reference gene primer amplification. Assay used: immunoSEQ multiplex PCR; TCRdb lists only in-frame clones, some missing. V and J calls and clone size are given by that table; D and trimming were obtained from the DNA. Of approximately 300,000 clones listed, nearly 90% are singletons. Which cohort a participant joined came from the clinical history participants gave. This CDR3 is 13 amino acids long. V gave up 3 bases and J gave up 6 bases, with 11 bases separating them. CDR1 and CDR2 from the germline V gene are MDHEN and SYDVKM.

The rearrangement links TRBV28 to TRBJ1-1; D gene unclear. The specimen sequenced was PBMCs or T cells enriched from blood (not recorded which). The origin of this receptor is a woman aged 25 to 39 who had recovered from COVID-19. The CDR3 nucleotides are TGTGCCAGCAGTTTGGTGAGGAGACCTGAAGCTTTCTTT. Amino acid sequence: CASSLVRRPEAFF.